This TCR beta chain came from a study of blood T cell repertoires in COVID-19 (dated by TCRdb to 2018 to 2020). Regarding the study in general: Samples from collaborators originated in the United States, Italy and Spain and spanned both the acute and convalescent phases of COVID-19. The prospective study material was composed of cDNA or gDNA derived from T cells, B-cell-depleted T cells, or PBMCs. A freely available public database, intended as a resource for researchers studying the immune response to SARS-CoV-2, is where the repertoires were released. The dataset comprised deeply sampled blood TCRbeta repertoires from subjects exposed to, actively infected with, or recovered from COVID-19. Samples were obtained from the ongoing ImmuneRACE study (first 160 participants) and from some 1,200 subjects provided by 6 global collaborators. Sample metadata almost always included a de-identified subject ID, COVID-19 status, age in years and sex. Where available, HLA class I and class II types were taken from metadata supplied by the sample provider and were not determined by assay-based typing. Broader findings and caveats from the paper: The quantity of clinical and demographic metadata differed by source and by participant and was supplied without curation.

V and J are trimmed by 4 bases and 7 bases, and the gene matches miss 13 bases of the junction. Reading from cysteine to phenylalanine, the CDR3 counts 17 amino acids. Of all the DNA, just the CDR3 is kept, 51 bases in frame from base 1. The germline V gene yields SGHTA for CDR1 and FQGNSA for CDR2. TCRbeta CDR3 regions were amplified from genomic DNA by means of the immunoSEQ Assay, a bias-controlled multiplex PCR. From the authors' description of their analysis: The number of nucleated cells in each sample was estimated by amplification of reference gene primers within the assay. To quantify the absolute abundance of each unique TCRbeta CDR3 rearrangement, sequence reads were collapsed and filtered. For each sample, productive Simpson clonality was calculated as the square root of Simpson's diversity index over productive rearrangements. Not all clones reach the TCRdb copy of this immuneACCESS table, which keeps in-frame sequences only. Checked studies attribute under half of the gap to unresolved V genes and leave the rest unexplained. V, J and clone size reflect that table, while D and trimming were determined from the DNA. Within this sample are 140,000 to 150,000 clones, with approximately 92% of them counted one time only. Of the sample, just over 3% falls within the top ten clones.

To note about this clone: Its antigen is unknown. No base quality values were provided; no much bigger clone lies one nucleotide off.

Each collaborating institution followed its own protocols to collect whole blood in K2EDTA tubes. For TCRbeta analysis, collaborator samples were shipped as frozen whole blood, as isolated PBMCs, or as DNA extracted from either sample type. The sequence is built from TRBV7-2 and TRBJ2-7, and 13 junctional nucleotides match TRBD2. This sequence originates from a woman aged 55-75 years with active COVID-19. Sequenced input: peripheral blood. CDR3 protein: CASSYGLAGAPGGEQYF. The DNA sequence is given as TGTGCCAGCAGCTACGGACTAGCGGGAGCGCCTGGGGGGGAGCAGTACTTC.